This TCR beta chain appears in the sequencing data of a study of neurological immune-mediated disorders. The study, taken as a whole, reports: None of the CDR3 amino acid sequences of expanded clones were shared across subjects, and this suggested private repertoires in all groups.

Described time point: longitudinal time-point 2. The team produced cDNA through 5'RACE using 10-nucleotide random UMIs. Each CDR3 protein gets one entry after TCRdb re-called the 5' RACE reads with MiXCR. Of roughly 49,000 distinct CDR3 sequences in the sample, about 12% were seen once. V lost 8 bases to trimming and J lost 5 bases; unmatched junction nucleotides: 5. Germline V gives CDR1 MDHEN, CDR2 SYDVKM. CDR3 length: 13 amino acids. At least ten counts were recorded for this clonotype. Its cognate antigen is unknown. The chain links TRBV28 to TRBJ2-2; 7 bases are a match to TRBD1. This receptor was obtained from a male donor with HTLV-1-associated myelopathy (HAM/TSP). What was sequenced was PBMCs. The CDR3 sequence is CASATGETGELFF. The DNA of the CDR3 is TGTGCCAGCGCAACAGGGGAAACCGGGGAGCTGTTTTTT.